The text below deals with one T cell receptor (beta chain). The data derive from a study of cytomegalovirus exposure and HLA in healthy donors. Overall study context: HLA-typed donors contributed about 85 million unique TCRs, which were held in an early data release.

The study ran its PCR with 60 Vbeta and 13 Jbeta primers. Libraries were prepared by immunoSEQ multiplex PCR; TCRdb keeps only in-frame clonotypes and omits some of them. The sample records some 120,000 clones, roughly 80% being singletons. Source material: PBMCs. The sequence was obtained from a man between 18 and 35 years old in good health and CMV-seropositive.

The CDR3, as DNA: TGTGCCAGCAGTGGGAGACTATTGAGCTCCTACAATGAGCAGTTCTTC. This gives the protein CASSGRLLSSYNEQFF. The rearrangement uses TRBV6-1 and TRBJ2-1; tentative D call: TRBD2 (5 bases). Trimming pared 4 bases from V and 0 bases from J, leaving 13 bases between. Germline V gene sequence: CDR1 MNHNS, CDR2 SASEGT. The CDR3 length is 16 residues.